This T cell receptor beta chain emerged from a study of blood T cell repertoires in COVID-19. Profiled with immunoSEQ multiplex PCR; TCRdb holds only in-frame clones, not every one. The repertoire holds roughly 310,000 clones, with more than 75% as singletons. CDR3 length: 14 amino acids. Losses at the gene ends were 11 bases for V and 5 bases for J; bases not matched to a gene: 11. Germline-derived CDR1 and CDR2 are MNHEY and SVGAGI. The clonotype comes from a woman between 50 and 59 years old with active or convalescent COVID-19. Sequencing was carried out using peripheral blood. This chain joins TRBV6-5 and TRBJ1-5; 8 nucleotides match TRBD1. This chain's CDR3 is CASRGQEDYQPQHF. For the CDR3, the DNA is TGTGCCTCCAGGGGACAGGAGGATTATCAGCCCCAGCATTTT.